This entry lists 7 T cell receptor beta chains sequenced from one sample in a study of vaccination effects on CD4 cells after COVID-19. TCRdb keeps only in-frame clones here, not all; method: immunoSEQ multiplex PCR. The repertoire has some 41,000 clones, roughly 79% of them found once; the top ten carry less than 14%. The antigens these receptors bind are not known. Antigen-specific CD4+ T cells were expanded with viral peptide pools in the ViraFEST assay before sequencing. Culture lasted around eleven days before CD4+ T cell isolation. Vaccine recipients lacked prior SARS-CoV-2 infection and had negative nucleocapsid antibodies. The material sequenced was CD4+ T cells from PBMCs cultured with SARS-CoV-2 spike peptides, taken before COVID-19 vaccination. The source is a human donor who received a COVID-19 vaccine.

This CDR3 reads CASSEGSGAGQPQHF. The CDR3 DNA reads TGTGCCAGCAGTGAAGGGTCAGGGGCTGGTCAGCCCCAGCATTTT. This rearrangement joins TRBV6-1 to TRBJ1-5; tentatively, D is TRBD1 (6 bases). This CDR3 spans 15 amino acids. Germline CDR1 reads MNHNS; CDR2 reads SASEGT. Trimming removed 1 base from V and 6 bases from J, with 13 bases in between.

Only a few counts were recorded for this clone. The gene calls are TRBV7-9 and TRBJ1-2, with 7 bases that match TRBD1. Germline-derived CDR1 and CDR2 are SEHNR and FQNEAQ (reference sequence). J was trimmed by 3 bases and V by 0 bases; bases with no gene match: 10. This CDR3 contains 17 residues. CDR3: CASSLARSRDSHYGYTF. CDR3 sequence (DNA): TGTGCCAGCAGCTTAGCGCGTAGTAGGGACAGCCACTATGGCTACACCTTC.

This clone showed up just a few times. Here the CDR3 reads CASLRDSLYQPQHF. DNA for the CDR3: TGTGCCAGCCTCAGGGATAGCCTATATCAGCCCCAGCATTTT. The chain uses TRBV6-5 and TRBJ1-5; D possibly corresponds to TRBD1 (5 bases). The CDR3 spans 14 residues. V lost 8 bases to trimming and J lost 5 bases, with 16 bases between them. Germline V gives CDR1 MNHEY, CDR2 SVGAGI.

The chain joins TRBV3-1 (or the pseudogene TRBV3-2) to TRBJ2-3; no reliable D call. V was cut by 5 bases and J by 1 base, with 13 bases left in between. Looked up from germline, CDR1 is LGHDT and CDR2 is YNNKEL (reference sequence). The CDR3 extends over 15 amino acids. The CDR3 sequence: CASSETIFGTDTQYF. CDR3 DNA sequence: TGTGCCAGCAGCGAGACCATATTCGGCACAGATACGCAGTATTTT.

J is TRBJ1-1 and V is TRBV5-1; TRBD1 matches 8 bases. Germline V gene lookup returns CDR1 SGHRS and CDR2 YFSETQ. V shed 6 bases and J 4 bases; nucleotides not matched to a gene: 8. This CDR3 has 14 amino acids. In DNA form, the CDR3 reads TGCGCCAGCAACCCAGGGGGCGCGGGCACTGAAGCTTTCTTT. Translating it yields CASNPGGAGTEAFF. The whole variable domain, filled in from reference TRBV5-1 and TRBJ1-1, reads KAGVTQTPRYLIKTRGQQVTLSCSPISGHRSVSWYQQTPGQGLQFLFEYFSETQRNKGNFPGRFSGRQFSNSRSEMNVSTLELGDSALYLCASNPGGAGTEAFFGQGTRLTVV.

CDR3 sequence reads: CASRSRGGTYEVEAFF. The CDR3, as DNA: TGTGCCAGCAGGTCCCGCGGGGGGACCTACGAGGTGGAAGCTTTCTTT. The J gene is TRBJ1-1, the V gene TRBV7-9; D may be TRBD1 (5 bases). V was cut by 6 bases and J by 8 bases, with 25 bases left in between. Germline V gene data show CDR1 as SEHNR and CDR2 as FQNEAQ (reference sequence). The CDR3 runs 16 residues. Drawing the rest from reference TRBV7-9 and TRBJ1-1, the complete variable domain is DTGVSQNPRHKITKRGQNVTFRCDPISEHNRLYWYRQTLGQGPEFLTYFQNEAQLEKSRLLSDRFSAERPKGSFSTLEIQRTEQGDSAMYLCASRSRGGTYEVEAFFGQGTRLTVV.

J is TRBJ2-2 and V is TRBV18; the D is unclear. The CDR3 spans 15 residues. Deletions cut 0 bases from V and 4 bases from J, with 9 bases between. Germline V gene lookup returns CDR1 KGHSH and CDR2 LQKENI. The CDR3: CASSPPSVSTGELFF. In DNA, the CDR3 is TGTGCCAGCTCACCACCGTCTGTTTCCACCGGGGAGCTGTTTTTT.